This entry features one T cell receptor (beta chain) sequence. Its specificity is not known. The naive CD8 fraction comprised CD45RO-negative cells positively selected for CCR7 and excluded terminally differentiated effector memory CD45RA+ cells. TCRdb keeps only in-frame clones here, not all; method: immunoSEQ multiplex PCR. The sample contains more than 2 million clones, about 95% of which appear only once. The record originates from a study of shared clonotypes between healthy human individuals. General observations from the study: Naive subsets typically showed greater estimated richness than memory subsets.

CDR1 is SGHNT, CDR2 YYREEE, per germline (reference sequence). The CDR3 sequence is 16 residues long. V lost 0 bases to trimming and J lost 3 bases, with 10 bases between them. Sequenced sample: naive CD8+ T cells sorted from blood. The sequence was collected from a man aged 18 to 29 in good health. The V gene is TRBV5-4, the J gene TRBJ1-6; D gene uncertain. The CDR3 is CASSLGAGNYNSPLHF. The DNA for the CDR3 is TGTGCCAGCAGCTTGGGGGCGGGGAACTATAATTCACCCCTCCACTTT.